This T cell receptor beta chain was captured in a study of HIV-infected patients and healthy controls. Reverse transcription used around 500 ng RNA and constant-region primers for alpha and beta. Separate chain-specific third strand synthesis with multiplexing indices produced the alpha and beta libraries. Two random hexamers, added before amplification and joined, formed each molecule's 12-nucleotide barcode. TCRdb analysed the 5' RACE reads with MiXCR anew, one entry per CDR3 protein. The repertoire holds thousands of distinct CDR3 sequences, under 8% seen once, with roughly a tenth in the top ten. No cell fractionation was done, so the repertoire covers all unsorted peripheral blood T cells. V gave up 8 bases and J gave up 5 bases, with 15 bases separating them. CDR1 and CDR2 from the germline V gene are MDHEN and SYDVKM. This CDR3 has 13 amino acids.

The chain is built from TRBV28 and TRBJ1-1; D might be TRBD1 (5 bases). This material consisted of blood, taken before antiretroviral therapy. The receptor was derived from an adult with HIV infection. CDR3 loop: CASAVVGGTEAFF. CDR3 sequence (DNA): TGTGCCAGCGCCGTCGTCGGGGGAACTGAAGCTTTCTTT.